The clone carrying this T cell receptor beta chain was recorded a few times. Its antigen is currently unknown. V was clipped by 4 bases and J by 5 bases; unmatched bases: 7. The CDR3 covers 14 residues. Germline CDR1 and CDR2: SGHAT and FQNNGV. PCR involved 60 Vbeta and 13 Jbeta primers. Measured with immunoSEQ multiplex PCR; TCRdb has only the in-frame clones, and not every one. Of over 85,000 clones listed, approximately 80% are singletons. These data are taken from a study of cytomegalovirus exposure and HLA in healthy donors. Study results and caveats: In an earlier analysis, in 620 or so donors, most V segments appeared productive either ~90% or ~30% of the time.

The donors gave bone marrow, and they were healthy. The sample consisted of PBMCs. The chain is built from TRBV11-2 and TRBJ2-5, with TRBD1 matching over 7 bases. This clonotype originated in a female donor in good health and CMV-seropositive. The CDR3 nucleotides are TGTGCCAGCAGCTCAAAGACAGGGAGTGAGACCCAGTACTTC. Translated: CASSSKTGSETQYF.